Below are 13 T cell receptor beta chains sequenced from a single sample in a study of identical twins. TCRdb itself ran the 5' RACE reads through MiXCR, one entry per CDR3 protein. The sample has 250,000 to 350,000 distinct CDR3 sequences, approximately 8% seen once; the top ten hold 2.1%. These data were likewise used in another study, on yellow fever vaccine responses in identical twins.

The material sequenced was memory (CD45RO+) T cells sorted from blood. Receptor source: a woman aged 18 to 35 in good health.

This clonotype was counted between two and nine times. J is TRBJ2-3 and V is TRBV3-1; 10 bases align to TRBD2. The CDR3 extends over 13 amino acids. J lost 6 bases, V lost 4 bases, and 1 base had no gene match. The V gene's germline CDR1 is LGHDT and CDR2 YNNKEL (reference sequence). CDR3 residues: CASSPAGGDTQYF. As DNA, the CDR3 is TGTGCCAGCAGCCCAGCGGGGGGGGATACGCAGTATTTT.

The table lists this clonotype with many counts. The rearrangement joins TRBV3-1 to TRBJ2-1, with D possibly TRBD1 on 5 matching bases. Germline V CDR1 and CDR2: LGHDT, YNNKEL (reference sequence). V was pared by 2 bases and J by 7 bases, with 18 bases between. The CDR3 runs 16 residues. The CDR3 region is CASSQSFGQGMNEQFF. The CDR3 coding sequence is TGTGCCAGCAGCCAAAGTTTCGGCCAGGGTATGAATGAGCAGTTCTTC.

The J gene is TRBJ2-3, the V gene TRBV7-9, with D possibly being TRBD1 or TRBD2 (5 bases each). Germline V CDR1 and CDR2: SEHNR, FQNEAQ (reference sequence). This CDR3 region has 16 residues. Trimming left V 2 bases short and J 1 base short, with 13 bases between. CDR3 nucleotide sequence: TGTGCCAGCAGCTTAACAGGCGGGCTTGGCACAGATACGCAGTATTTT. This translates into CASSLTGGLGTDTQYF. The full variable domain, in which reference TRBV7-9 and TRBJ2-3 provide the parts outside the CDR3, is DTGVSQNPRHKITKRGQNVTFRCDPISEHNRLYWYRQTLGQGPEFLTYFQNEAQLEKSRLLSDRFSAERPKGSFSTLEIQRTEQGDSAMYLCASSLTGGLGTDTQYFGPGTRLTVL.

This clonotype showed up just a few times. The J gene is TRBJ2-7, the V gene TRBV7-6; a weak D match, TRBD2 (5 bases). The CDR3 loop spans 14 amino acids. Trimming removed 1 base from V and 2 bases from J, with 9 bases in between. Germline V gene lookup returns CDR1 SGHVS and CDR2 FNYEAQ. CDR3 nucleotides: TGTGCCAGCAGCTTAGGAGGGTTGGCCTACGAGCAGTACTTC. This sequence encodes CASSLGGLAYEQYF.

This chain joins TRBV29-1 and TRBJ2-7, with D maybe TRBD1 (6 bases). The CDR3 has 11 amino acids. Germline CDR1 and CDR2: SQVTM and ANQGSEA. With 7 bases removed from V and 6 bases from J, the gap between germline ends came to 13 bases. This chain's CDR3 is CSGEQGVEQYF. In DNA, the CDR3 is TGCAGCGGAGAACAGGGAGTCGAGCAGTACTTC.

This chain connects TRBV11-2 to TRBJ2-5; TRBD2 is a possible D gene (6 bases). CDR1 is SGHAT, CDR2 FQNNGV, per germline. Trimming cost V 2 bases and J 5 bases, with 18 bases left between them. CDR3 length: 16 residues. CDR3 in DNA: TGTGCCAGCAGCTTAAGTGTGGTGGCAGGGAGGGAGACCCAGTACTTC. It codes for CASSLSVVAGRETQYF.

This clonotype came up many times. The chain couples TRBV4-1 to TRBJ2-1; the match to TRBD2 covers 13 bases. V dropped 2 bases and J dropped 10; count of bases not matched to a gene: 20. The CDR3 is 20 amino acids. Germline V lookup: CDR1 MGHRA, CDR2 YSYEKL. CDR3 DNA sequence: TGCGCCAGCAGCCAAACTCGATCCTCTTTGGGACTAGCGGGACTTAAGGAGCAGTTCTTC. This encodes CASSQTRSSLGLAGLKEQFF.

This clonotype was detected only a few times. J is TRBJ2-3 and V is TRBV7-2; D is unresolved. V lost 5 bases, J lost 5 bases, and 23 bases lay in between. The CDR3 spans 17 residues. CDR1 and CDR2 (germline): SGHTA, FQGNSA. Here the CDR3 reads CASSLGLHHSSIDTQYF. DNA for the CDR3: TGTGCCAGCAGCCTTGGGCTGCACCACTCTTCTATAGATACGCAGTATTTT.

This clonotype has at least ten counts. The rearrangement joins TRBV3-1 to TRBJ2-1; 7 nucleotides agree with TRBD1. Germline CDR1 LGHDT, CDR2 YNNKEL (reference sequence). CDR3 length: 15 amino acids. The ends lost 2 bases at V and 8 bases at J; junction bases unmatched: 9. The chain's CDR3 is CASSQMTGTRHEQFF. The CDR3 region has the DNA TGTGCCAGCAGCCAAATGACAGGGACCAGGCATGAGCAGTTCTTC.

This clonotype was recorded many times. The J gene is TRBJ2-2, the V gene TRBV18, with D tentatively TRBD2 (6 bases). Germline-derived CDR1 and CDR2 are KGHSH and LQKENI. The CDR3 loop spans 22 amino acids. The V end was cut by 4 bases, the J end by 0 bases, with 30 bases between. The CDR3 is CASSLQLVSRGRSNSNTGELFF. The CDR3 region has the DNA TGTGCCAGCTCACTCCAACTCGTTAGCCGGGGGAGATCCAATTCGAACACCGGGGAGCTGTTTTTT.

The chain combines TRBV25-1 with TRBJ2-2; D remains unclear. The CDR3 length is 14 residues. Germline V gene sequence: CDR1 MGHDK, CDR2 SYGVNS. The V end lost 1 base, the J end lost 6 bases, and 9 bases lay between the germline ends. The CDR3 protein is CASSEFGNSGELFF. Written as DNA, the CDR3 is TGTGCCAGCAGTGAATTTGGTAACTCCGGGGAGCTGTTTTTT.

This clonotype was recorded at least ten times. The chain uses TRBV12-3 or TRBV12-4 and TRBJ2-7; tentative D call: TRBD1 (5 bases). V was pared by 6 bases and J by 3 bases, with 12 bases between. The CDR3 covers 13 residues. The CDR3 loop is CASRETGYYEQYF. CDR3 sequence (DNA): TGTGCCAGCAGGGAAACAGGATACTACGAGCAGTACTTC.

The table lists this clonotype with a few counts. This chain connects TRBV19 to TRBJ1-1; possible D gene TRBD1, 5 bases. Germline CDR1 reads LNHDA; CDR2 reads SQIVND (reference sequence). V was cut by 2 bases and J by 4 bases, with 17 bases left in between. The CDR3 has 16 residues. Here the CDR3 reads CASSIRRGWSTTEAFF. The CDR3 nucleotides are TGTGCCAGTAGTATAAGAAGGGGCTGGTCGACCACTGAAGCTTTCTTT.